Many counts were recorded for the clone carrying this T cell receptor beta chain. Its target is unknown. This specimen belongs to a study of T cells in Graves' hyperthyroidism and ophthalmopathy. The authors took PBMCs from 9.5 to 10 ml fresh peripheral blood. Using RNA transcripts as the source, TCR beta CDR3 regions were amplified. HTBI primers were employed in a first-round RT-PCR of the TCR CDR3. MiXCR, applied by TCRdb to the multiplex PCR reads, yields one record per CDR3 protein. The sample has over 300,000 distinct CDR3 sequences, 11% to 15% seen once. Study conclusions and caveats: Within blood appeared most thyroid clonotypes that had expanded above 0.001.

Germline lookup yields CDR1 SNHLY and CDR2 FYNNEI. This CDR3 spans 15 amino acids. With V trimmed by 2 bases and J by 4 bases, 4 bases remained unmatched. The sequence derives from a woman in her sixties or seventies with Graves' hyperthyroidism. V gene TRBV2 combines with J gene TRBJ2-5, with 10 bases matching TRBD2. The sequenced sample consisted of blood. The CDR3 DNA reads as TGTGCCAGCAGTGAACTAGCGGGAGTTGGAGAGACCCAGTACTTC. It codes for CASSELAGVGETQYF.